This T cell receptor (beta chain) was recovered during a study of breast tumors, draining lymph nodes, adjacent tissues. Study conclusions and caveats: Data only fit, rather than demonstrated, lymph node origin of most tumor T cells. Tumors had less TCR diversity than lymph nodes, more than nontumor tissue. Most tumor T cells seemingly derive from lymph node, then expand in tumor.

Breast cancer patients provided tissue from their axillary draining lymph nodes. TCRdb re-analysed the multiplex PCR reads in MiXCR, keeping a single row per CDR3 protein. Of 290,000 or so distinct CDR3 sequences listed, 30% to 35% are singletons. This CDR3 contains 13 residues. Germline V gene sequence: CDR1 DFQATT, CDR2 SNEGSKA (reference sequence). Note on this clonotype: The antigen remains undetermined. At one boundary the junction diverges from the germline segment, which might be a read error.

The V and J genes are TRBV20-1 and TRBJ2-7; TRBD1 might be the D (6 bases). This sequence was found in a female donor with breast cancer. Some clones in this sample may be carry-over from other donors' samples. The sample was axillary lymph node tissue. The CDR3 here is CSANRALFYAQYF. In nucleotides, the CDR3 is TGCAGTGCTAACAGGGCCCTCTTCTACGCGCAGTACTTC.